Below, 27 T cell receptor beta chains from the same sample are listed, as sequenced in a study of metastatic and nonmetastatic thyroid tumors. Not a single patient had been given any form of treatment at any point before undergoing thyroid surgery. Through MiXCR, TCRdb re-clonotyped the PCR reads. The sample records about 19,000 clones, around a quarter being singletons. Sequencing used tumor tissue. The source of these receptors is a female donor with papillary thyroid cancer or a benign thyroid nodule (not recorded which). Some clones in this sample may be carry-over from other donors' samples.

The chain is built from TRBV20-1 and TRBJ1-2; maybe TRBD1 (6 bases). V lost 3 bases, J lost 7 bases, and 15 bases lay in between. CDR1 and CDR2 from the germline V gene are DFQATT and SNEGSKA (reference sequence). The CDR3 covers 13 residues. The CDR3 here is CSASVGGASGYTF. As DNA, the CDR3 is TGCAGTGCTAGCGTGGGGGGGGCGAGTGGCTACACCTTC.

This clone was seen at least ten times. The gene calls are TRBV3-1 and TRBJ2-6, with D unresolved. This CDR3 spans 18 amino acids. The V gene's germline CDR1 is LGHDT and CDR2 YNNKEL (reference sequence). Trimming removed 0 bases from V and 0 bases from J, with 12 bases in between. This CDR3 reads CASSQDYLKISGANVLTF. For the CDR3, the DNA is TGTGCCAGCAGCCAAGATTATTTAAAGATCTCTGGGGCCAACGTCCTGACTTTC.

This clone was detected only once. The J gene is TRBJ2-3, the V gene TRBV9, with 11 nucleotides matching TRBD2. Germline CDR1 reads SGDLS; CDR2 reads YYNGEE. This CDR3 contains 16 residues. V shed 3 bases, J shed 4 bases, and the junction held 7 bases outside the gene matches. The chain's CDR3 is CASSAGLAVSADTQYF. For the CDR3, the DNA is TGTGCCAGCAGCGCGGGACTAGCGGTGAGTGCAGATACGCAGTATTTT.

This clone was seen repeatedly, ten times or more. This may come from a read error, since a much larger clone is one base off. The chain is built from TRBV12-3 or TRBV12-4 and TRBJ2-1, with 7 bases aligning to TRBD2. This CDR3 is 12 amino acids long. The CDR3 loop reads CASRRESNERFF. The CDR3 DNA is TGTGCCAGCAGGCGGGAGAGCAATGAGCGGTTCTTC.

There are many counts of this clone. The J gene is TRBJ1-2, the V gene TRBV10-3, with D possibly TRBD1 on 5 matching bases. V was shortened by 9 bases and J by 4 bases, with 12 bases between the two germline ends. The germline V gene encodes CDR1 ENHRY and CDR2 SYGVKD. This CDR3 spans 12 amino acids. CDR3 region: CAIEDSSYGYTF. CDR3 DNA sequence: TGTGCCATAGAAGACAGCTCCTATGGCTACACCTTC.

Ten or more counts support this clone. The gene calls are TRBV6-1 and TRBJ2-4, with 9 positions matching TRBD2. Germline V lookup: CDR1 MNHNS, CDR2 SASEGT. This CDR3 region has 15 residues. Losses at the gene ends were 4 bases for V and 6 bases for J; bases not matched to a gene: 7. The CDR3 DNA reads TGTGCCAGCAGTGGGGCGGGAGGGACCGGAAACATTCAGTACTTC. Translating it yields CASSGAGGTGNIQYF.

This clone was picked up one time. The chain links TRBV6-1 to TRBJ1-2; 7 nucleotides line up with TRBD1. The germline CDR1 and CDR2 sequences are MNHNS and SASEGT. There are 15 residues in the CDR3. The V and J ends lost 6 bases and 2 bases, in that order; junction bases with no gene match: 9. This chain's CDR3 is CASSWDSRRNYGYTF. DNA for the CDR3: TGTGCCAGCAGCTGGGACAGTCGGCGAAACTATGGCTACACCTTC.

In this sample, this clone turned up many times. The rearrangement joins TRBV5-6 to TRBJ2-1, with 7 bases lining up with TRBD2. J gave up 4 bases and V 4 bases, and 11 bases lay outside the gene matches. CDR1 is SGHDT and CDR2 is YYEEEE in the germline V gene. The CDR3 length is 16 residues. Written as DNA, the CDR3 is TGTGCCAGCAGCAGTCGAAGGGAGGGTCGGTACAATGAGCAGTTCTTC. Residues: CASSSRREGRYNEQFF.

The V call is TRBV30, the J call TRBJ2-1; 9 bases agree with TRBD2. The CDR3 has 15 amino acids. CDR1 GTSNPN and CDR2 SVGIG come from the germline V gene (reference sequence). The V gene end was trimmed by 2 bases and the J gene end by 4 bases; junction bases not matched to a gene: 6. DNA for the CDR3: TGTGCCTGGAGTTGGGCTAGCGGGATGTACAATGAGCAGTTCTTC. Translating it yields CAWSWASGMYNEQFF. The entire variable domain, with the rest obtained from reference TRBV30 and TRBJ2-1, is as follows: SQTIHQWPATLVQPVGSPLSLECTVEGTSNPNLYWYRQAAGRGLQLLFYSVGIGQISSEVPQNLSASRPQDRQFILSSKKLLLSDSGFYLCAWSWASGMYNEQFFGPGTRLTVL.

This clone was seen at least ten times. V and J are TRBV4-1 and TRBJ1-1; D perhaps matches TRBD1 (5 bases). The ends were cut back, 0 bases at V and 6 bases at J, with 17 bases in the middle. The CDR3 extends over 16 amino acids. CDR1 and CDR2 from the germline V gene are MGHRA and YSYEKL. In DNA, the CDR3 is TGCGCCAGCAGCCAAGATAGAAGGGGCATTGGGGCTGAAGCTTTCTTT. It encodes CASSQDRRGIGAEAFF.

Sample share makes this clone medium-sized (0.01 to 0.1%). In DNA, the CDR3 is TGTGCCAGCAGTGAAGCGCGCACAGGGGGATACGAGCAGTACTTC. Translation: CASSEARTGGYEQYF. The J gene is TRBJ2-7, the V gene TRBV2, with 8 bases aligning to TRBD1. The CDR3 consists of 15 residues. The junction had 5 bases not matched to a gene; V was cut back by 0 bases and J by 4 bases. CDR1 SNHLY and CDR2 FYNNEI come from the germline V gene.

This clone has at least ten counts. V and J are TRBV20-1 and TRBJ2-4, with TRBD2 as a possible D gene (6 bases). V lost 2 bases, J lost 8 bases, and 13 bases lay in between. The germline V gene encodes CDR1 DFQATT and CDR2 SNEGSKA (reference sequence). The CDR3 is 13 residues long. CDR3 sequence (DNA): TGCAGTGCTAGATCGCAGGAGGGATACATTCAGTACTTC. Protein product: CSARSQEGYIQYF.

This clone appeared many times. The chain employs TRBV15 and TRBJ2-7; D remains ambiguous. V gave up 6 bases and J gave up 5 bases, with 14 bases separating them. There are 13 residues in the CDR3. Per germline, CDR1 LNHNV and CDR2 YYDKDF (reference sequence). The CDR3 loop reads CATRTVGSNEQYF. The CDR3 nucleotides read TGTGCCACCAGGACGGTGGGGTCCAACGAGCAGTACTTC.

This clone is medium-sized by share. This rearrangement joins TRBV30 to TRBJ1-6, with no clear D. Germline lookup yields CDR1 GTSNPN and CDR2 SVGIG (reference sequence). The CDR3 totals 15 residues. Trimming shortened V by 1 base and J by 5 bases, and 12 bases separated the two germline ends. The CDR3 region is CAWSARTGHNSPLHF. The CDR3 DNA is TGTGCCTGGAGTGCTAGGACTGGGCATAATTCACCCCTCCACTTT.

About this clone: The conserved final phenylalanine or tryptophan is absent from the CDR3, which likely points to a read error. The chain uses TRBV2 and TRBJ1-1; D is unclear. The V gene lost 5 bases and the J gene lost 5 bases, with 21 bases spanning the gap. The CDR3 has 16 amino acids. Germline V gene data show CDR1 as SNHLY and CDR2 as FYNNEI. The CDR3 DNA follows: TGTGCCAGCAGTAGTGGGCCCGGAGGTCCGGGGACTGAAGCTTTCTCT. This encodes CASSSGPGGPGTEAFS.

This clone was counted many times. The rearrangement joins TRBV9 to TRBJ2-7, with 9 bases aligning to TRBD1. The length of the CDR3 is 15 residues. The germline gives CDR1 SGDLS, CDR2 YYNGEE. Unmatched junction bases numbered 6, after V lost 2 bases and J lost 3 bases. The CDR3 DNA sequence: TGTGCCAGCAGCGTTTGGACAGGGGCCTTCTACGAGCAGTACTTC. Protein: CASSVWTGAFYEQYF.

Of note for this clone: A much bigger clone sits one base away, suggesting this may be a read error. The V and J genes are TRBV19 and TRBJ2-7; 7 positions agree with TRBD1. The CDR3 extends over 14 amino acids. CDR1 is LNHDA, CDR2 SQIVND, per germline (reference sequence). The CDR3 DNA sequence: TGTGCCATTAGTCCGGCCAGGACAGGAGGACTGCAGTACTTC. Translation: CAISPARTGGLQYF.

V usage is TRBV24-1 and J usage is TRBJ1-2, with D maybe TRBD1 (5 bases). This CDR3 region has 13 residues. Trimming stripped 4 bases from V and 5 bases from J, with 10 bases between. Germline V CDR1 and CDR2: KGHDR, SFDVKD. The CDR3 protein is CATSEAGPYGYTF. DNA for the CDR3: TGTGCCACCAGTGAGGCAGGGCCATATGGCTACACCTTC.

This clone was seen at least ten times. One end of the junction fails to match germline, which may point to a read error. V gene TRBV6-5 combines with J gene TRBJ2-3; D remains ambiguous. The CDR3 consists of 14 residues. Per the germline V gene, CDR1 is MNHEY and CDR2 is SVGAGI. In DNA, the CDR3 is TGTGCCAGCAATTACAACTCACGCACAGATACGCAGTATTTT. Encoded protein: CASNYNSRTDTQYF.

This clone was picked up a small number of times. With a much larger clone just one base away, this may be a read error. Within the sample, other DNA sequences also encode this same CDR3. V usage is TRBV25-1 and J usage is TRBJ2-5; either TRBD1 or TRBD2 may supply D (6 bases each). This CDR3 spans 13 amino acids. Looked up from germline, CDR1 is MGHDK and CDR2 is SYGVNS. CDR3 amino acids: CATAGHGRETQYF. The CDR3 DNA reads as TGCGCCACGGCGGGACACGGCCGAGAGACCCAGTACTTC.

V usage is TRBV6-5 and J usage is TRBJ2-1, with 8 nucleotides matching TRBD2. The germline gives CDR1 MNHEY, CDR2 SVGAGI. CDR3 length equals 16 residues. Germline trimming cut 5 bases from V and 7 bases from J; bases unmatched to any gene: 13. The CDR3 is CASSLRTGGPRNEQFF. The CDR3 DNA sequence: TGTGCCAGCAGTCTACGGACGGGGGGGCCAAGGAATGAGCAGTTCTTC.

This clone was counted many times. V and J are TRBV6-2 or TRBV6-3 and TRBJ2-5; TRBD2 is a possible D gene (5 bases). The CDR3 extends over 15 amino acids. Germline V gene sequence: CDR1 MNHEY, CDR2 SVGEGT. The ends were cut back, 1 base at V and 1 base at J, with 10 bases in the middle. CDR3 in DNA: TGTGCCAGCAGTTACTTAAGCGGATTCCAAGAGACCCAGTACTTC. It is translated as CASSYLSGFQETQYF.

The rearrangement joins TRBV30 to TRBJ1-4, with no clear D. CDR1 and CDR2 from the germline V gene are GTSNPN and SVGIG (reference sequence). The CDR3 is 14 residues long. The V end was cut by 2 bases, the J end by 3 bases, with 10 bases between. CDR3 residues: CAWSPGLSNEKLFF. The CDR3 nucleotides are TGTGCCTGGAGTCCCGGGTTGTCTAATGAAAAACTGTTTTTT. Using reference TRBV30 and TRBJ1-4 for the parts outside the CDR3, the full variable domain is SQTIHQWPATLVQPVGSPLSLECTVEGTSNPNLYWYRQAAGRGLQLLFYSVGIGQISSEVPQNLSASRPQDRQFILSSKKLLLSDSGFYLCAWSPGLSNEKLFFGSGTQLSVL.

The table lists this clone with many counts. For the CDR3, the DNA is TGTGCCAGTAGTATGTCCCCTAGCGGGAAGAGCTACGAGCAGTACTTC. Its protein is CASSMSPSGKSYEQYF. The gene calls are TRBV19 and TRBJ2-7; 9 nucleotides line up with TRBD2. Germline values: CDR1 LNHDA, CDR2 SQIVND (reference sequence). The CDR3 spans 16 residues. With 3 bases clipped from V and 3 bases from J, the junction kept 9 bases outside the gene matches. Supplemented by reference TRBV19 and TRBJ2-7, the full variable domain reads DGGITQSPKYLFRKEGQNVTLSCEQNLNHDAMYWYRQDPGQGLRLIYYSQIVNDFQKGDIAEGYSVSREKKESFPLTVTSAQKNPTAFYLCASSMSPSGKSYEQYFGPGTRLTVT.

The V gene is TRBV7-9, the J gene TRBJ2-1; D might be TRBD2 (5 bases). Germline V gene data show CDR1 as SEHNR and CDR2 as FQNEAQ (reference sequence). The CDR3 is 12 amino acids. Trimming cost V 2 bases and J 12 bases, with 11 bases left between them. CDR3 sequence (DNA): TGTGCCAGCAGCTTATTTACCGAGGGGCAGTTCTTC. Protein: CASSLFTEGQFF.

This clone was found many times. Compared with germline, one end of the junction differs, possibly owing to a read error. In the same sample, other DNA sequences code for this CDR3. The chain joins TRBV20-1 to TRBJ2-1; D remains unclear. The CDR3 loop spans 14 amino acids. Germline V gene lookup returns CDR1 DFQATT and CDR2 SNEGSKA (reference sequence). CDR3 in amino acids: CSALELINFGEQFF. CDR3 bases: TGCAGTGCTTTGGAACTAATAAATTTCGGTGAGCAGTTTTTC.

This clone was detected ten times or more. The rearrangement joins TRBV19 to TRBJ2-3; D possibly corresponds to TRBD1 (6 bases). V was pared by 6 bases and J by 2 bases, with 15 bases between. The length of the CDR3 is 15 residues. Germline lookup yields CDR1 LNHDA and CDR2 SQIVND (reference sequence). CDR3 protein: CASRAMDSTTDTQYF. The CDR3 nucleotides are TGTGCCAGTAGGGCGATGGACAGTACCACAGATACGCAGTATTTT.